This T cell receptor (beta chain) derives from a study of PD-L1 blockade in urothelial cancer. Turning to the study itself: Patients took up atezolizumab in the mid-2010s at 1,200 mg intravenously every 3 weeks. Males with urothelial cancer arising in the bladder constituted about 90% of the roughly 30 patients. From 0 to 3 prior chemotherapy regimens had been given to the patients.

Time point: peripheral blood 6 weeks after treatment start. Sample numbers ranged from 1 to 8 per patient, encompassing pretreatment and on-treatment collections. The CDR3 contains 14 residues. Germline V CDR1 and CDR2: SSHAT, FNYEAQ (reference sequence). The method was immunoSEQ multiplex PCR; TCRdb's version includes in-frame clones alone and lacks a portion of them. The sample contains 66,000 or so clones, roughly 90% of which appear only once. With regard to this clone: One junction end disagrees with the germline gene, perhaps due to a read error.

The sequencing here drew on PBMCs, taken around atezolizumab (anti-PD-L1) treatment. The sequence came from a man aged 55 to 69 with urothelial cancer. The rearrangement uses TRBV7-7 and TRBJ1-1; maybe TRBD1 (6 bases). The CDR3 here is CASSLVQGNTEAFF. The CDR3 DNA sequence: TGTGCTAGCAGCTTAGTACAGGGGAACACTGAAGCTTTCTTT. Together with reference TRBV7-7 and TRBJ1-1, the CDR3 gives the full variable domain: GAGVSQSPRYKVTKRGQDVTLRCDPISSHATLYWYQQALGQGPEFLTYFNYEAQPDKSGLPSDRFSAERPEGSISTLTIQRTEQRDSAMYRCASSLVQGNTEAFFGQGTRLTVV.